This T cell receptor beta chain comes out of a study of cytomegalovirus exposure and HLA in healthy donors. Remarks on this clone: Its antigen is unknown.

CDR1 SQVTM and CDR2 ANQGSEA come from the germline V gene. The V gene end was trimmed by 1 base and the J gene end by 0 bases; junction bases not matched to a gene: 4. The length of the CDR3 is 15 residues. Study-wide findings and caveats: It was reportedly the case that the classifier diagnosed cytomegalovirus status with high specificity and sensitivity. It was confirmed in vitro that three of the CMV-associated chains were specific for CMV antigens.

The data were produced by immunoSEQ multiplex PCR, yet TCRdb's version contains in-frame clones alone and is incomplete. The sample holds around 80,000 clones; roughly 95% are singletons and the top ten take more than 0.6%. The V call is TRBV29-1, the J call TRBJ2-7, with TRBD2 matching 9 bases. The TCR was taken from a woman in her late teens or twenties in good health and CMV-seronegative. The sample was PBMCs. The DNA for the CDR3 is TGCAGCGTTGAAGTCAGAGCGGGAGGCTCCTACGAGCAGTACTTC. Translating gives CSVEVRAGGSYEQYF.